This TCR beta chain was profiled in a study of beta chain features in type 1 diabetes. Overall study findings and caveats: Researchers report that Type 1 diabetes patients had moderately but significantly shorter TCRB CDR3s across all four CD4+ subsets.

CDR1 MNHEY and CDR2 SMNVEV come from the germline V gene (reference sequence). V was shortened by 8 bases and J by 2 bases, with 13 bases between the two germline ends. The CDR3 length is 14 residues. This clone was recorded a few times. Its antigen is currently unknown. The investigators reverse transcribed all of the isolated RNA, so they sequenced expressed TCRB transcripts. Libraries were prepared by immunoSEQ multiplex PCR; TCRdb keeps only in-frame clonotypes and omits some of them. Here the sample spans approximately 240,000 clones, approximately 16% being singletons. The origin of this receptor is a man in his thirties or forties with type 1 diabetes. Sample: naive CD4+ T cells from blood. The J gene is TRBJ2-1, the V gene TRBV27; D is perhaps TRBD1 or TRBD2 (5 bases each). This CDR3 reads CASVGDRTYNEQFF. CDR3 coding DNA: TGTGCCAGCGTCGGGGACCGCACCTACAATGAGCAGTTCTTC.